These 8 T cell receptor beta chains came from one sample sequenced in a study of T cells after yellow fever vaccination. One entry per CDR3 protein results from TCRdb running MiXCR on the 5' RACE reads. The sample consists of hundreds of thousands of distinct CDR3 sequences, approximately 13% of them appearing once. Material: PBMCs, obtained on the day of the yellow fever booster vaccination. The source is a man aged 30-40 years who received the YFV17D yellow fever vaccine.

The chain employs TRBV7-2 and TRBJ2-7; D not resolved. Deletions cut 0 bases from V and 6 bases from J, with 9 bases between. Germline V CDR1 and CDR2: SGHTA, FQGNSA. CDR3 length equals 13 residues. CDR3 loop: CASSLAVQSEQYF. In DNA, the CDR3 is TGTGCCAGCAGCTTAGCGGTTCAGTCCGAGCAGTACTTC.

The CDR3 protein is CASSQHAGTSVRTSTDTQYF. Written as DNA, the CDR3 is TGTGCCAGCAGCCAACATGCCGGAACTAGCGTCAGGACTAGCACAGATACGCAGTATTTT. The J gene is TRBJ2-3, the V gene TRBV3-1, with 7 nucleotides matching TRBD2. Germline CDR1 LGHDT, CDR2 YNNKEL (reference sequence). Trimming at V came to 2 bases and at J to 0 bases, leaving 17 bases not matched to a gene. CDR3 length: 20 residues.

The chain combines TRBV14 with TRBJ1-3; the D gene is possibly TRBD1 (5 bases). The CDR3 contains 16 residues. Germline CDR1 and CDR2: SGHDN and FVKESK. V was clipped by 3 bases and J by 0 bases, with 12 bases between them. Here the CDR3 DNA reads TGTGCCAGCAGCCACAAGGGGCGGCCCTCTGGAAACACCATATATTTT. Protein product: CASSHKGRPSGNTIYF.

This clonotype was detected a few times. The chain has TRBV10-3 and TRBJ1-4; D uncertain. Germline V gives CDR1 ENHRY, CDR2 SYGVKD. The V end was cut by 5 bases, the J end by 5 bases, with 6 bases between. CDR3 size: 12 residues. CDR3 sequence reads: CAISTQNEKLFF. CDR3 coding DNA: TGTGCCATCAGTACCCAAAATGAAAAACTGTTTTTT.

The chain is built from TRBV4-1 and TRBJ1-4, with D perhaps matching TRBD1 (6 bases). The germline CDR1 and CDR2 sequences are MGHRA and YSYEKL. This CDR3 comprises 16 residues. Trimming took off 1 base at V and 7 bases at J, with 16 bases between the two ends. The CDR3 here is CASSQGYSQGGEKLFF. The CDR3 bases are TGCGCCAGCAGCCAAGGGTACAGCCAAGGGGGTGAAAAACTGTTTTTT.

The rearrangement links TRBV5-1 to TRBJ2-3; perhaps TRBD2 as D (6 bases). In germline, CDR1 is SGHRS, CDR2 YFSETQ. Trimming took 4 bases from V and 2 from J, leaving 14 bases between them. The CDR3 covers 15 residues. The CDR3 nucleotides are TGCGCCAGCAGCCTCAGACTAGGGAACACAGATACGCAGTATTTT. Residues: CASSLRLGNTDTQYF.

This clonotype has only a few counts. This chain uses TRBV7-8 with TRBJ2-3; 9 bases fit TRBD1. Trimming at V came to 1 base and at J to 6 bases, leaving 14 bases not matched to a gene. The CDR3 spans 18 residues. CDR1 and CDR2 (germline): SGHVS, FQNEAQ. The CDR3 coding sequence is TGTGCCAGCAGCTTAGAGCCAAACAGGGGGCATACAAGTGATACGCAGTATTTT. It encodes CASSLEPNRGHTSDTQYF.

J is TRBJ2-6 and V is TRBV6-2 or TRBV6-3; D is unresolved. Trimming left V 5 bases short and J 1 base short, with 12 bases between. The CDR3 loop spans 16 amino acids. Germline CDR1 reads MNHEY; CDR2 reads SVGEGT. CDR3 in amino acids: CASSTARASGANVLTF. The DNA of the CDR3 is TGTGCCAGCAGTACGGCTCGGGCTTCTGGGGCCAACGTCCTGACTTTC.